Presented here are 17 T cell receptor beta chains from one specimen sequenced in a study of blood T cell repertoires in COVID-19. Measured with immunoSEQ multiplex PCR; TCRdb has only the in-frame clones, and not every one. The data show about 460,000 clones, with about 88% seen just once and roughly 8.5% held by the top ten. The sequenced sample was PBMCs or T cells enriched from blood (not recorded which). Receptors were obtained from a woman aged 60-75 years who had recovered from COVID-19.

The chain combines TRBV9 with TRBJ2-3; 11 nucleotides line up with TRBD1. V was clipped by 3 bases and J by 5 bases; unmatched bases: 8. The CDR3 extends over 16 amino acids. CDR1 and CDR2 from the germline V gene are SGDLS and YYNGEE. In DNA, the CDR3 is TGTGCCAGCAGCGCCCGGACAGGGGGCGTCGTAGATACGCAGTATTTT. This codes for CASSARTGGVVDTQYF.

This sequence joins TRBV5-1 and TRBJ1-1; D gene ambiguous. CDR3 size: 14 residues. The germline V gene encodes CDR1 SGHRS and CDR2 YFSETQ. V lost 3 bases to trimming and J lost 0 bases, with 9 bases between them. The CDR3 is CASSYRAMNTEAFF. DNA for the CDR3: TGCGCCAGCAGCTATAGAGCCATGAACACTGAAGCTTTCTTT.

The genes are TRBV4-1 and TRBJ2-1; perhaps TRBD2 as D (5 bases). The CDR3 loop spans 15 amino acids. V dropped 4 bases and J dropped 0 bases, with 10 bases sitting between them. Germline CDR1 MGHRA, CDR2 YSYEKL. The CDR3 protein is CASSPLGISYNEQFF. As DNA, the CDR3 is TGCGCCAGCAGCCCTCTCGGGATCTCCTACAATGAGCAGTTCTTC.

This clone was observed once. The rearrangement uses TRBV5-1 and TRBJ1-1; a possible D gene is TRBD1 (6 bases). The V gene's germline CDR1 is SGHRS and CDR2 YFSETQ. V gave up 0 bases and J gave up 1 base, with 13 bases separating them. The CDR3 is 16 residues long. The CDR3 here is CASSLAGGQRNTEAFF. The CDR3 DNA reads TGCGCCAGCAGCTTGGCCGGGGGGCAGCGGAACACTGAAGCTTTCTTT.

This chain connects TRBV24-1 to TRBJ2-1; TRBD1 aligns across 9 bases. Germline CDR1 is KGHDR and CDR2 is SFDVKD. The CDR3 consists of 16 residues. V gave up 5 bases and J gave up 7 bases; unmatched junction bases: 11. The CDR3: CATSGPGQGGWNEQFF. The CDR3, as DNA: TGTGCCACCAGTGGTCCGGGACAGGGAGGGTGGAATGAGCAGTTCTTC.

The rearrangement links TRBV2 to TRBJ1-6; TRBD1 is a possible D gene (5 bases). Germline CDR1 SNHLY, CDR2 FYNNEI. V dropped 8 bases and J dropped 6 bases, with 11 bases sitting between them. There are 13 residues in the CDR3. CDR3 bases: TGTGCCAGCGGCTACAGGTCTAATTCACCCCTCCACTTT. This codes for CASGYRSNSPLHF.

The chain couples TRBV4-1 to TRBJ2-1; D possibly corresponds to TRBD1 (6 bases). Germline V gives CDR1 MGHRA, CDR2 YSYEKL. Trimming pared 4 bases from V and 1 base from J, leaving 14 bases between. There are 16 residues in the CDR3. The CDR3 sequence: CASSRRAQGSYNEQFF. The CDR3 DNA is TGCGCCAGCAGCCGTAGAGCACAGGGTTCCTACAATGAGCAGTTCTTC.

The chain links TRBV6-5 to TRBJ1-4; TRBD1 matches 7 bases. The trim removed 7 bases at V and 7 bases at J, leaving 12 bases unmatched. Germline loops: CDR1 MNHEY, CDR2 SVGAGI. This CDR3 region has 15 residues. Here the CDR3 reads CASISQGPWGEKLFF. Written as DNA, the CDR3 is TGTGCCAGCATCTCACAGGGGCCGTGGGGTGAAAAACTGTTTTTT.

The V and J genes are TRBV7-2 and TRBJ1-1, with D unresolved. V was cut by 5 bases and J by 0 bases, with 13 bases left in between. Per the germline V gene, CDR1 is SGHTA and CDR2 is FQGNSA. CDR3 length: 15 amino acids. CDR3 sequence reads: CASSTIGIMNTEAFF. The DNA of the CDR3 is TGTGCCAGCAGCACTATTGGAATAATGAACACTGAAGCTTTCTTT.

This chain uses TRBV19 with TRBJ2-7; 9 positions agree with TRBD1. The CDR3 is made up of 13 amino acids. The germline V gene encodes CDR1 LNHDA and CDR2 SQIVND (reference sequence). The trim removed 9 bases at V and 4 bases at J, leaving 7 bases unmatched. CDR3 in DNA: TGTGCCAGAAGGGACAGGGTAGGGTACGAGCAGTACTTC. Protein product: CARRDRVGYEQYF.

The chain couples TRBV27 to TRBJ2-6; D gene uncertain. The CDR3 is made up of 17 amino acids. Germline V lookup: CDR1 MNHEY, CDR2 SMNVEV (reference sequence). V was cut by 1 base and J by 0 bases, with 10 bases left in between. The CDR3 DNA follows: TGTGCCAGCAGTTTATTTGGGTCAGGCTCTGGGGCCAACGTCCTGACTTTC. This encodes CASSLFGSGSGANVLTF.

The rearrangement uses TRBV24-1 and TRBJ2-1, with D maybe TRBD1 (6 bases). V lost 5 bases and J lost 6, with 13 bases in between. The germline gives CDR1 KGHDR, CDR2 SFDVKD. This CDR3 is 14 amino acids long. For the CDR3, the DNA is TGTGCCACCAGTGCCCCGGACAGCTTCAATGAGCAGTTCTTC. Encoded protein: CATSAPDSFNEQFF.

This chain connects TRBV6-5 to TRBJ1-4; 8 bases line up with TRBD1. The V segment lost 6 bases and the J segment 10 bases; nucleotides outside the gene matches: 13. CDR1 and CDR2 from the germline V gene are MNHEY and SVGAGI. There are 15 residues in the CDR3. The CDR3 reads CASSETGTGLRKLFF. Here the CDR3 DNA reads TGTGCCAGCAGCGAGACCGGGACAGGCCTAAGAAAACTGTTTTTT.

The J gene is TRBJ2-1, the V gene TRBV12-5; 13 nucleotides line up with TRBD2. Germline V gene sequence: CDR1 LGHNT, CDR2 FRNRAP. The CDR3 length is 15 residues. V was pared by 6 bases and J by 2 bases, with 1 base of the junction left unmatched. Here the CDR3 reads CASGTSGGTYNEQFF. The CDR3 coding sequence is TGTGCTAGTGGGACTAGCGGGGGGACCTACAATGAGCAGTTCTTC.

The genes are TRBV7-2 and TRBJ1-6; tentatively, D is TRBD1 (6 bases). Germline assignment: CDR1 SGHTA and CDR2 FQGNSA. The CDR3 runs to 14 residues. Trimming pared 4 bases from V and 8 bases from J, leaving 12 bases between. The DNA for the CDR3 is TGTGCCAGCAGCTCGAGGGACAACTATTCACCCCTCCACTTT. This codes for CASSSRDNYSPLHF.

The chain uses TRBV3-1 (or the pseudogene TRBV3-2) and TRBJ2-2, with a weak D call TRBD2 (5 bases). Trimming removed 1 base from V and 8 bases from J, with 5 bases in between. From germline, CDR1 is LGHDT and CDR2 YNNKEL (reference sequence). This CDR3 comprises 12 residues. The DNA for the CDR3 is TGTGCCAGCAGCCAAGCGGGAGGGGAGCTGTTTTTT. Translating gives CASSQAGGELFF.

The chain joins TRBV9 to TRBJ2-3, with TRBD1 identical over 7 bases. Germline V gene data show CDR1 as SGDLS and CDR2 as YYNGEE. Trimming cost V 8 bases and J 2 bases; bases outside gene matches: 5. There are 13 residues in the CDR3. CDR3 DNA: TGTGCCAGTGCACAGGGGACCACAGATACGCAGTATTTT. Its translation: CASAQGTTDTQYF. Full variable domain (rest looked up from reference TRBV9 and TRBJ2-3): DSGVTQTPKHLITATGQRVTLRCSPRSGDLSVYWYQQSLDQGLQFLIQYYNGEERAKGNILERFSAQQFPDLHSELNLSSLELGDSALYFCASAQGTTDTQYFGPGTRLTVL.